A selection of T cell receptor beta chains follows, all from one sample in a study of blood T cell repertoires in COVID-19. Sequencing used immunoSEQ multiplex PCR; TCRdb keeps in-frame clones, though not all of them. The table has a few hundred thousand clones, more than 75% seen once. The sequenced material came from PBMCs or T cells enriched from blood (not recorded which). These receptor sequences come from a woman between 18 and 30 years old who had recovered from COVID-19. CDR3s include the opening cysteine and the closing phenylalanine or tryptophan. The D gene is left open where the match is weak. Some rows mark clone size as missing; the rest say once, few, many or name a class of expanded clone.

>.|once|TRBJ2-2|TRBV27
CASSPSVTGELFF
TGTGCCAGCAGTCCGTCGGTCACCGGGGAGCTGTTTTTT
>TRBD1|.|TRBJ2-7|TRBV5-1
CASSVGQGTYEQYF
TGCGCCAGCAGCGTCGGACAGGGAACCTACGAGCAGTACTTC
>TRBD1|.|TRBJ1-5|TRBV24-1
CATFGQVRQPQHF
TGTGCCACCTTTGGACAGGTCCGTCAGCCCCAGCATTTT
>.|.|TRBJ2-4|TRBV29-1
CSVEERLAKNIQYF
TGCAGCGTTGAAGAGAGATTAGCCAAAAACATTCAGTACTTC
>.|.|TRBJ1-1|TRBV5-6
CASSLAGPVRAFF
TGTGCCAGCAGCTTGGCTGGCCCAGTGAGGGCTTTCTTT
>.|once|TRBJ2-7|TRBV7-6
CASSYRDLSSYEQYF
TGTGCCAGCAGCTACCGGGACTTAAGCTCCTACGAGCAGTACTTC
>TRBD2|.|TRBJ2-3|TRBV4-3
CASSLDLGLAESTDTQYF
TGCGCCAGCAGCCTGGATTTGGGACTAGCGGAGAGCACAGATACGCAGTATTTT
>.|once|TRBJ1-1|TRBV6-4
CASSDSRVEQGLNTEAFF
TGTGCCAGCAGTGACTCGAGGGTTGAGCAGGGGTTGAACACTGAAGCTTTCTTT
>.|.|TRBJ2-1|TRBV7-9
CASSLGQANVDEQFF
TGTGCCAGCAGCTTAGGCCAGGCCAATGTTGATGAGCAGTTCTTC
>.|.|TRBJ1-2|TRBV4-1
CASSQGEYGYTF
TGCGCCAGCAGCCAAGGAGAGTATGGCTACACCTTC
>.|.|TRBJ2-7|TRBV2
CASSLQDRAGEQYF
TGTGCCAGCAGTTTGCAGGATCGGGCGGGGGAGCAGTACTTC
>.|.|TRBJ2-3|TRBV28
CASSPLSTDTQYF
TGTGCCAGCAGTCCCCTAAGCACAGATACGCAGTATTTT
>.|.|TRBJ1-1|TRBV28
CASTETRQVMNTEAFF
TGTGCCAGCACGGAAACCCGACAGGTAATGAACACTGAAGCTTTCTTT
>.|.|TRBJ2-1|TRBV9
CASSVVGGGGGFYNEQFF
TGTGCCAGCAGCGTAGTAGGGGGAGGCGGGGGTTTTTACAATGAGCAGTTCTTC
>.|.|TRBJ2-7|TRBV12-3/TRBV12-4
CASSRHSSYEQYF
TGTGCCAGCAGTCGACATAGCTCCTACGAGCAGTACTTC
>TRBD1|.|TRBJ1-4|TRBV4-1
CASSRGDRGRRVEKLFF
TGCGCCAGCAGCCGAGGGGACAGGGGGCGTCGAGTTGAAAAACTGTTTTTT
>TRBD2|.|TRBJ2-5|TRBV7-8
CASSFSGGAETQYF
TGTGCCAGCAGCTTTAGCGGGGGGGCAGAGACCCAGTACTTC
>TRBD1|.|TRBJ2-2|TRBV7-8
CASSQRWQGDGELFF
TGTGCCAGCAGCCAACGGTGGCAGGGGGACGGGGAGCTGTTTTTT
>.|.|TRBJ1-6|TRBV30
CAWSVLGADSPLHF
TGTGCCTGGAGTGTATTAGGGGCGGATTCACCCCTCCACTTT
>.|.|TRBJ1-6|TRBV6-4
CASSDSRRGRNSPLHF
TGTGCCAGCAGTGACTCGAGGCGGGGGCGGAATTCACCCCTCCACTTT
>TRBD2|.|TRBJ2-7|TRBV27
CASRLAGGTYEQYF
TGTGCCAGCAGACTAGCGGGGGGGACCTACGAGCAGTACTTC
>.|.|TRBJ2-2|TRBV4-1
CASSLTAEGTGELFF
TGCGCCAGCAGCCTGACAGCCGAAGGCACCGGGGAGCTGTTTTTT
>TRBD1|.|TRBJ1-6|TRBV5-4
CASSTGQESSYNSPLHF
TGTGCCAGCAGCACCGGACAGGAGAGCTCCTATAATTCACCCCTCCACTTT
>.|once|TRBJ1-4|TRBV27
CASSLWGGSEKLFF
TGTGCCAGCAGTTTATGGGGGGGAAGCGAAAAACTGTTTTTT
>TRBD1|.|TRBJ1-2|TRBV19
CASSRTGGYGYTF
TGTGCCAGTAGTAGGACAGGTGGCTATGGCTACACCTTC
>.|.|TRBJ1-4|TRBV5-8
CASSLANWAGSEKLFF
TGTGCCAGCAGCTTGGCCAACTGGGCCGGGAGTGAAAAACTGTTTTTT
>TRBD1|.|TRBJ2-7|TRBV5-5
CASSWGQGGGEQYF
TGTGCCAGCAGCTGGGGACAGGGAGGAGGGGAGCAGTACTTC
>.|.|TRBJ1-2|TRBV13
CASSLEPGRNNYGYTF
TGTGCCAGCAGCTTAGAGCCAGGGAGGAATAACTATGGCTACACCTTC
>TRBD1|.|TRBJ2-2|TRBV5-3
CARSSSGTANTGELFF
TGTGCCAGAAGCTCGTCCGGGACAGCGAACACCGGGGAGCTGTTTTTT
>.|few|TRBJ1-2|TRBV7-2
CASSLQGNYGYTF
TGTGCCAGCAGCCTACAGGGAAACTATGGCTACACCTTC
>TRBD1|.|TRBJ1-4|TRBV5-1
CASSDPGQGPFNEKLFF
TGCGCCAGCAGCGACCCGGGACAGGGCCCTTTTAATGAAAAACTGTTTTTT
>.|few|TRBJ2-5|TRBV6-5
CASSYPGGRETQYF
TGTGCCAGCAGTTACCCCGGGGGTCGGGAGACCCAGTACTTC
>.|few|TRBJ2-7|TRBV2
CASSLTGLSSYEQYF
TGTGCCAGCAGCTTAACGGGACTCAGCTCCTACGAGCAGTACTTC
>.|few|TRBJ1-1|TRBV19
CASSITYEAFF
TGTGCCAGTAGTATAACATATGAAGCTTTCTTT
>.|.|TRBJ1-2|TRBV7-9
CASSSHPNYGYTF
TGTGCCAGCAGCTCCCATCCCAACTATGGCTACACCTTC
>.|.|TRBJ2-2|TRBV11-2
CASSYPQGTGELFF
TGTGCCAGCAGCTACCCCCAGGGAACCGGGGAGCTGTTTTTT
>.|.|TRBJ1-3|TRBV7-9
CASSSTPHTGNTIYF
TGTGCCAGCAGCTCAACCCCTCACACTGGAAACACCATATATTTT
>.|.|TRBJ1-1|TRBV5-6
CASSFVANTEAFF
TGTGCCAGCAGCTTTGTAGCGAACACTGAAGCTTTCTTT
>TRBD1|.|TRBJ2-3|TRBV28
CASSLSQWDRASTDTQYF
TGTGCCAGCAGTTTAAGTCAGTGGGACAGGGCCTCCACAGATACGCAGTATTTT
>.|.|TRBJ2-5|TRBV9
CASSVEGGRQETQYF
TGTGCCAGCAGCGTAGAGGGGGGGAGGCAAGAGACCCAGTACTTC
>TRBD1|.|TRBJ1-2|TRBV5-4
CASSALGGTGGSYGYTF
TGTGCCAGCAGCGCTCTCGGCGGGACAGGAGGTTCCTATGGCTACACCTTC
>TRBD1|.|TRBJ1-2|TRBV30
CAWRSSGTEGYTF
TGTGCCTGGAGAAGTTCTGGGACAGAGGGCTACACCTTC
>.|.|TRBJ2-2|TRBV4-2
CASSQARRSDTGELFF
TGTGCCAGCAGCCAAGCCCGGAGGAGCGACACCGGGGAGCTGTTTTTT
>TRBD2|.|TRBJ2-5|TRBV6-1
CASSEVAGGGETQYF
TGTGCCAGCAGTGAAGTAGCGGGGGGCGGAGAGACCCAGTACTTC
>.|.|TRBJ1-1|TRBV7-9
CAARTANTEAFF
TGTGCCGCAAGGACAGCGAACACTGAAGCTTTCTTT
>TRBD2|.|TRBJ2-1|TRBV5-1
CASSLTSGEYNEQFF
TGCGCCAGCAGCTTGACTAGCGGGGAATACAATGAGCAGTTCTTC
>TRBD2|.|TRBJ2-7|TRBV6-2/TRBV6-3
CASSVSSGGAGEQYF
TGTGCCAGCAGTGTTTCTAGCGGGGGGGCCGGAGAGCAGTACTTC
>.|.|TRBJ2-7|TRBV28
CASRMWAAYEQYF
TGTGCCAGCAGGATGTGGGCTGCCTACGAGCAGTACTTC
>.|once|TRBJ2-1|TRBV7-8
CASSLSPLGEQFF
TGTGCCAGCAGCTTGTCGCCCCTAGGCGAGCAGTTCTTC
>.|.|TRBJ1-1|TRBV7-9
CASIRFPEAFF
TGTGCCAGCATTCGGTTTCCTGAAGCTTTCTTT
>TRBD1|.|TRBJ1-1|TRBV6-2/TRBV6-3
CASSYSGGGTEAFF
TGTGCCAGCAGTTACTCAGGGGGCGGCACTGAAGCTTTCTTT
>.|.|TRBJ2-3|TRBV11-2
CASSLIGQSLGVSQYF
TGTGCCAGCAGCTTAATTGGCCAGTCCCTCGGGGTGTCGCAGTATTTT
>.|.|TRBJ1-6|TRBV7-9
CASSLWESSYNSPLHF
TGTGCCAGCAGCTTATGGGAGAGCTCCTATAATTCACCCCTCCACTTT
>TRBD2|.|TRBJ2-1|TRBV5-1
CASSPLLGLVGNEQFF
TGCGCCAGCAGCCCGCTTCTGGGACTAGTAGGCAATGAGCAGTTCTTC
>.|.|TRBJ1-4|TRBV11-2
CASSRNSGVKLFF
TGTGCCAGCAGCCGCAACTCGGGGGTAAAACTGTTTTTT
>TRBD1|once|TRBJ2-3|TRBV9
CASSVWDRNTDTQYF
TGTGCCAGCAGCGTATGGGACAGGAACACAGATACGCAGTATTTT
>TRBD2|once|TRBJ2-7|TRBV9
CASSASSGGFYEQYF
TGTGCCAGCAGCGCTTCTAGCGGGGGATTCTACGAGCAGTACTTC
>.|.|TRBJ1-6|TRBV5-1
CASSSFVGGNSPLHF
TGCGCCAGCAGCTCCTTCGTAGGGGGTAATTCACCCCTCCACTTT
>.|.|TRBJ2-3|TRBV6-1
CASSEAGGGNTDTQYF
TGTGCCAGCAGTGAAGCCGGCGGGGGCAACACAGATACGCAGTATTTT